This T cell receptor beta chain was recovered during a study of OX40 agonist ivuxolimab in advanced cancers. A single count supports this clone. TCRdb's table, derived via immunoSEQ multiplex PCR, lists solely in-frame clones and lacks some. The profile shows around 60,000 clones, approximately 81% of them singletons. Germline loops: CDR1 SGHRS, CDR2 YFSETQ. The CDR3 runs to 19 residues. Losses at the gene ends were 4 bases for V and 0 bases for J; bases not matched to a gene: 17. This receptor was identified in an adult with an advanced solid tumor such as melanoma, head and neck, liver or kidney cancer. Sequencing was performed on CD4+ or CD8+ T cells sorted from blood, taken in a trial of the OX40 agonist ivuxolimab. The chain combines TRBV5-1 with TRBJ1-1; 8 bases are shared with TRBD1. CDR3 sequence (DNA): TGCGCCAGCAGCCCGGCGTCGACAGGGGCGAGGGGATTGAACACTGAAGCTTTCTTT. This codes for CASSPASTGARGLNTEAFF. The full variable domain, completed using reference TRBV5-1 and TRBJ1-1, is KAGVTQTPRYLIKTRGQQVTLSCSPISGHRSVSWYQQTPGQGLQFLFEYFSETQRNKGNFPGRFSGRQFSNSRSEMNVSTLELGDSALYLCASSPASTGARGLNTEAFFGQGTRLTVV.